These 15 T cell receptor beta chains were all obtained from the same sample, sequenced in a study of regulatory T cells in long-lasting Graves disease. The time point here: persistent/refractory GD, antithyroid drugs over 5 years with positive TRAb. PBMC RNA served as the TCR library source. Both iRepertoire HTBI primers and Arm-PCR of CDR3 regions were used to build the TCR beta libraries. TCRdb ran MiXCR on the multiplex PCR reads and lists one entry per CDR3 protein. Among approximately 400,000 distinct CDR3 sequences listed, 20% to 25% were seen once. Material: peripheral blood mononuclear cells (PBMCs), obtained when the disease was refractory, from a patient treated with antithyroid drugs. These receptor sequences come from a female donor with Graves disease.

This rearrangement joins TRBV7-2 to TRBJ2-7; D ambiguous. This CDR3 spans 17 amino acids. V shed 8 bases and J shed 1 base, with 24 bases lying between them. Per germline, CDR1 SGHTA and CDR2 FQGNSA. The CDR3 protein is CASSPPMAVRKSYEQYF. The DNA of the CDR3 is TGTGCCAGCTCACCACCAATGGCTGTACGTAAGTCCTACGAGCAGTACTTC.

There are a few counts of this clonotype. Possible read error: a much larger clone is one base away. This chain connects TRBV6-2 or TRBV6-3 to TRBJ2-2, with 7 positions matching TRBD1. The CDR3 sequence is 15 residues long. CDR1 and CDR2 from the germline V gene are MNHEY and SVGEGT. The CDR3 region is CASSEATGNTGELVF. The CDR3 nucleotides are TGTGCCAGCAGTGAAGCGACAGGGAACACCGGGGAGCTGGTTTTT.

This chain links TRBV6-5 with TRBJ1-2, with TRBD1 matching 7 bases. The germline V gene has CDR1 MNHEY and CDR2 SVGAGI. The CDR3 consists of 14 residues. Unmatched junction bases numbered 6, after V lost 0 bases and J lost 8 bases. CDR3 sequence: CASSYSQGVYGYTF. DNA for the CDR3: TGTGCCAGCAGTTACTCCCAGGGGGTTTACGGCTACACCTTC.

The sample holds many counts of this clonotype. The chain recombines TRBV6-1 with TRBJ2-7; D not certain. The CDR3 has 11 amino acids. In germline, CDR1 is MNHNS, CDR2 SASEGT. V was cut by 6 bases and J by 7 bases, with 10 bases left in between. As DNA, the CDR3 is TGTGCCAGCAGCTTGGCGGTTGAGCAGTACTTC. It translates to CASSLAVEQYF.

This clonotype has just a few counts. The chain couples TRBV5-6 to TRBJ1-1; 7 positions agree with TRBD1. Germline V lookup: CDR1 SGHDT, CDR2 YYEEEE. This CDR3 has 15 residues. V shed 0 bases and J 1 base; nucleotides not matched to a gene: 3. The CDR3 sequence is CASSLADRANTEAFF. The CDR3 nucleotides are TGTGCCAGCAGCTTGGCCGACAGGGCGAACACTGAAGCTTTCTTT.

This chain joins TRBV7-2 and TRBJ1-5; D gene uncertain. CDR1 is SGHTA and CDR2 is FQGNSA in the germline V gene. The CDR3 has 14 amino acids. V was trimmed by 7 bases and J by 3 bases, leaving 13 bases between them. This CDR3 is CASTRVGLNQPQHF. The CDR3 region has the DNA TGTGCCAGCACCCGAGTAGGGCTCAATCAGCCCCAGCATTTT.

The table lists this clonotype with many counts. V is TRBV2 and J is TRBJ2-7; 9 nucleotides line up with TRBD1. CDR3 size: 13 residues. V shed 6 bases, J shed 9 bases, and the junction held 9 bases outside the gene matches. Germline loops: CDR1 SNHLY, CDR2 FYNNEI. CDR3 sequence: CASRPQGAPGQYF. CDR3 DNA: TGTGCCAGCAGACCACAGGGGGCGCCCGGGCAGTACTTC.

Many counts were recorded for this clonotype. CDR3 sequence (DNA): TGTGCCTGGAGCCGTCAGGGGTACGGCTACACCTTC. Translation: CAWSRQGYGYTF. The rearrangement uses TRBV30 and TRBJ1-2, with D possibly matching TRBD1 (6 bases). Germline assignment: CDR1 GTSNPN and CDR2 SVGIG (reference sequence). V lost 3 bases, J lost 8 bases, and 13 bases lay in between. This CDR3 has 12 residues.

This chain links TRBV20-1 with TRBJ1-5; the D gene is possibly TRBD1 (5 bases). The CDR3 extends over 14 amino acids. Germline V gene data show CDR1 as DFQATT and CDR2 as SNEGSKA (reference sequence). The ends were cut back, 3 bases at V and 4 bases at J, with 13 bases in the middle. The CDR3 sequence: CSASFGGWNQPQHF. CDR3 DNA sequence: TGCAGTGCTAGTTTCGGGGGATGGAATCAGCCCCAGCATTTT.

There are a few counts of this clonotype. V is TRBV6-5 and J is TRBJ2-7; no clear D. The CDR3 runs to 13 residues. Between the trimmed V and J ends, which lost 2 bases and 3 bases, there was a span of 8 bases. Germline CDR1 MNHEY, CDR2 SVGAGI. CDR3 region: CASSYRAHYEQYF. DNA of the CDR3: TGTGCCAGCAGTTACCGGGCACACTACGAGCAGTACTTC.

J is TRBJ2-6 and V is TRBV18; tentative D call: TRBD2 (5 bases). Trimming left V 3 bases short and J 3 bases short, with 9 bases between. This CDR3 region has 15 residues. CDR1 is KGHSH and CDR2 is LQKENI in the germline V gene. The CDR3 DNA follows: TGTGCCAGCTCACCCAAAGGAGGTGGGGCCAACGTCCTGACTTTC. Translating gives CASSPKGGGANVLTF. The full variable domain, completed using reference TRBV18 and TRBJ2-6, is NAGVMQNPRHLVRRRGQEARLRCSPMKGHSHVYWYRQLPEEGLKFMVYLQKENIIDESGMPKERFSAEFPKEGPSILRIQQVVRGDSAAYFCASSPKGGGANVLTFGAGSRLTVL.

This clonotype was counted ten times or more. The chain is built from TRBV27 and TRBJ2-5; 8 bases agree with TRBD1. Germline assignment: CDR1 MNHEY and CDR2 SMNVEV (reference sequence). The CDR3 contains 15 residues. V dropped 6 bases and J dropped 4; count of bases not matched to a gene: 10. This chain's CDR3 is CASSPTGQGRETQYF. CDR3 sequence (DNA): TGTGCCAGCAGCCCTACCGGACAGGGCAGAGAGACCCAGTACTTC.

This clonotype was counted ten times or more. The chain couples TRBV20-1 to TRBJ2-7; D ambiguous. The CDR3 runs to 13 residues. V was trimmed by 6 bases and J by 5 bases, leaving 17 bases between them. Germline values: CDR1 DFQATT, CDR2 SNEGSKA (reference sequence). In DNA, the CDR3 is TGCAGTGCCCTTCGGACGGGTCCCAACGAGCAGTACTTC. It translates to CSALRTGPNEQYF.

This clonotype was seen a handful of times. J is TRBJ2-7 and V is TRBV20-1; D ambiguous. Per germline, CDR1 DFQATT and CDR2 SNEGSKA (reference sequence). With 8 bases removed from V and 3 bases from J, the gap between germline ends came to 14 bases. This CDR3 region has 12 residues. CDR3 residues: CSTPGPGYEQYF. Written as DNA, the CDR3 is TGCAGTACCCCGGGTCCCGGCTACGAGCAGTACTTC.

This clonotype turned up a few times. The chain uses TRBV6-2 or TRBV6-3 and TRBJ1-5; D not certain. CDR3 length equals 14 residues. Per germline, CDR1 MNHEY and CDR2 SVGEGT. Trimming removed 2 bases from V and 3 bases from J, with 8 bases in between. This chain's CDR3 is CASSYGEDNQPQHF. In nucleotides, the CDR3 is TGTGCCAGCAGTTACGGGGAGGACAATCAGCCCCAGCATTTT.